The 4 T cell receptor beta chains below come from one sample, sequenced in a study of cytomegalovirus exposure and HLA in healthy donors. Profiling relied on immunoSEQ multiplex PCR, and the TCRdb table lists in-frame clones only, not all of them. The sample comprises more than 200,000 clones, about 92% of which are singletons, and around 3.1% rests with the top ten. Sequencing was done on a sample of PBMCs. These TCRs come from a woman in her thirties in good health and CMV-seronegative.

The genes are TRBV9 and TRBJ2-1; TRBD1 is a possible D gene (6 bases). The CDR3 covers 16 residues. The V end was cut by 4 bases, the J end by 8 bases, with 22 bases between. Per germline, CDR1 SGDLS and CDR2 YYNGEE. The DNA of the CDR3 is TGTGCCAGCAGCCAGTCAGGGGCTTCCCTTGGGGATGAGCAGTTCTTC. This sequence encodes CASSQSGASLGDEQFF. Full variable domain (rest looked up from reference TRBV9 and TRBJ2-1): DSGVTQTPKHLITATGQRVTLRCSPRSGDLSVYWYQQSLDQGLQFLIQYYNGEERAKGNILERFSAQQFPDLHSELNLSSLELGDSALYFCASSQSGASLGDEQFFGPGTRLTVL.

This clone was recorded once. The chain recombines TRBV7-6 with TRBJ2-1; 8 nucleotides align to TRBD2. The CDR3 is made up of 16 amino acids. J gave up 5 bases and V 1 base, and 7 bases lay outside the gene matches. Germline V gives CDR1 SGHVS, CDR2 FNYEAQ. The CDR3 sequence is CASSLDREGRDNEQFF. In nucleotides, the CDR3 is TGTGCCAGCAGCTTAGACCGGGAGGGCCGGGACAATGAGCAGTTCTTC.

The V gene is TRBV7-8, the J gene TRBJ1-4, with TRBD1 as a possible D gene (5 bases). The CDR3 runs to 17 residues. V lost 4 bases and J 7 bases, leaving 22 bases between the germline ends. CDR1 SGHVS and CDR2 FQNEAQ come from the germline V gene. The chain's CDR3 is CASSSHPRQQLGEKLFF. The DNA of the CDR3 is TGTGCCAGCAGCTCACACCCAAGACAGCAATTGGGTGAAAAACTGTTTTTT.

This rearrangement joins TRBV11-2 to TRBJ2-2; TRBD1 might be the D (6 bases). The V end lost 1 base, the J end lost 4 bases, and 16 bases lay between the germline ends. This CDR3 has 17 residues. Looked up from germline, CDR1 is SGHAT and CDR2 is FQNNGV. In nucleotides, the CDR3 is TGTGCCAGCAGCTTAGGAGCCCGGGACACCTTCACCGGGGAGCTGTTTTTT. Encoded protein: CASSLGARDTFTGELFF. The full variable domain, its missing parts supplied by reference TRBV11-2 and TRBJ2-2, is EAGVAQSPRYKIIEKRQSVAFWCNPISGHATLYWYQQILGQGPKLLIQFQNNGVVDDSQLPKDRFSAERLKGVDSTLKIQPAKLEDSAVYLCASSLGARDTFTGELFFGEGSRLTVL.